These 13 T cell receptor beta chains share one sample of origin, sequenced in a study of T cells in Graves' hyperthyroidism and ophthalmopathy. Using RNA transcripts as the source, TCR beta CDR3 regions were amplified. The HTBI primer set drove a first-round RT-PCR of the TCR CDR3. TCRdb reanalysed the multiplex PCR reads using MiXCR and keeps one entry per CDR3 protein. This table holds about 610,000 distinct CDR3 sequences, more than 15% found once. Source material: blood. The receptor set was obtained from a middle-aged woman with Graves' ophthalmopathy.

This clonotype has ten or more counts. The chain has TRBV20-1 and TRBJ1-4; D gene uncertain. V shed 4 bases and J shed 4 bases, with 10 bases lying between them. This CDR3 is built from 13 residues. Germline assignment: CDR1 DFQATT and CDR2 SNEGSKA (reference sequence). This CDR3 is CSANPGNNEKLFF. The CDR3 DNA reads TGCAGTGCTAACCCTGGGAATAATGAAAAACTGTTTTTT.

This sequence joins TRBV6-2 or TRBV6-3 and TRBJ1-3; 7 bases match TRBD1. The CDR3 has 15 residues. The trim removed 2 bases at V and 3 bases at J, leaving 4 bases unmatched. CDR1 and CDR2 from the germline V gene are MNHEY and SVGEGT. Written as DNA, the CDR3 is TGTGCCAGCAGTTACGGCAGGGGGATTGGAAACACCATATATTTT. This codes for CASSYGRGIGNTIYF.

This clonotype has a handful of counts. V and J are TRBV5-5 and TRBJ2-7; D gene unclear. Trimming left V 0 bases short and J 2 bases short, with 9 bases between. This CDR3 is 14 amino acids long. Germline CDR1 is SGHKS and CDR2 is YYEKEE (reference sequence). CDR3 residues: CASSLALPPYEQYF. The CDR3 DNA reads TGTGCCAGCAGCTTGGCCCTACCCCCCTACGAGCAGTACTTC.

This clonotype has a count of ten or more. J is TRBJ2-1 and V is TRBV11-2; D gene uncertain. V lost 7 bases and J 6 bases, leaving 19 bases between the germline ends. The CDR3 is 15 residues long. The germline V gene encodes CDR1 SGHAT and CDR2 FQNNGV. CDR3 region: CASISQRGVANEQFF. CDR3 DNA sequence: TGTGCCAGCATCTCCCAGCGCGGAGTGGCCAATGAGCAGTTCTTC.

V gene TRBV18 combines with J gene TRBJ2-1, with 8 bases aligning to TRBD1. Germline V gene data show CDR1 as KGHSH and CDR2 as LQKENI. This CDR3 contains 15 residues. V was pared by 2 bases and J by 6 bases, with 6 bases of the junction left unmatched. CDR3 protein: CASSPSGGIVNEQFF. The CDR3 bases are TGTGCCAGCTCACCATCAGGGGGCATAGTCAATGAGCAGTTCTTC.

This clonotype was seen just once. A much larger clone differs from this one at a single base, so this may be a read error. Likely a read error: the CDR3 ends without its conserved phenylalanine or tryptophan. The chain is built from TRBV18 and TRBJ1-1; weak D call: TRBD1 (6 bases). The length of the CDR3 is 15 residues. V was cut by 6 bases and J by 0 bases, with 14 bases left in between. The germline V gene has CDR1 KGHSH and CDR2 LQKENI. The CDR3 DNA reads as TGTGCCAGCTCCCCGGCGGACAGAGTGAACACTGAAGCTTTCGTT. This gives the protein CASSPADRVNTEAFV.

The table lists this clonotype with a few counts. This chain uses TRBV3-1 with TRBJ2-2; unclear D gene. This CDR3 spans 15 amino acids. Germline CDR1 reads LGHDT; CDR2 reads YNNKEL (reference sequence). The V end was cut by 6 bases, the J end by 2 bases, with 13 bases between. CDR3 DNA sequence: TGTGCCAGCAGTTATTCCGGGCCTAACACCGGGGAGCTGTTTTTT. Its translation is CASSYSGPNTGELFF.

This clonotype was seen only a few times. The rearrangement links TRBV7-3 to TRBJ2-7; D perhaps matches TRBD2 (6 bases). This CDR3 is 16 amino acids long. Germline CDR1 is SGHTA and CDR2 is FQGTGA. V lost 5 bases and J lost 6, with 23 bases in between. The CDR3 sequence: CASSHHAAGTSPEQYF. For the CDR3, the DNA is TGTGCCAGCAGCCACCACGCCGCGGGGACGTCCCCCGAGCAGTACTTC. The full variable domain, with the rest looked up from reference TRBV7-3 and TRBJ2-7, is GAGVSQTPSNKVTEKGKYVELRCDPISGHTALYWYRQSLGQGPEFLIYFQGTGAADDSGLPNDRFFAVRPEGSVSTLKIQRTERGDSAVYLCASSHHAAGTSPEQYFGPGTRLTVT.

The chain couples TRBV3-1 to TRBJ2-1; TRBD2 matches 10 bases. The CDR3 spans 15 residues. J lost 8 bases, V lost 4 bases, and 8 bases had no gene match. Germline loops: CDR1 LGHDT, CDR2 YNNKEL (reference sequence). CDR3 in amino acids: CASSLSGRAGHEQFF. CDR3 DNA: TGTGCCAGCAGCCTAAGCGGGAGGGCCGGGCATGAGCAGTTCTTC.

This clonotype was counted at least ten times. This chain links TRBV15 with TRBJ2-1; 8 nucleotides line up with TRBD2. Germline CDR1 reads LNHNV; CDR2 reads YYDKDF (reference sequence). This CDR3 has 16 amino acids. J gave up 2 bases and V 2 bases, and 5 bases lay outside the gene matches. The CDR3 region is CATSRRGGRTYNEQFF. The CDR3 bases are TGTGCCACCAGCAGACGGGGGGGTCGGACCTACAATGAGCAGTTCTTC.

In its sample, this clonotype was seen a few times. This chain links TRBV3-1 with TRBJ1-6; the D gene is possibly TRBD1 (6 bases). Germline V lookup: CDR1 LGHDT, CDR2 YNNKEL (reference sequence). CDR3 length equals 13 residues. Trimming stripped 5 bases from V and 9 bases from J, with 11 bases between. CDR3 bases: TGTGCCAGCAGCAACACAGGGCCTTCACCCCTCCACTTT. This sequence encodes CASSNTGPSPLHF.

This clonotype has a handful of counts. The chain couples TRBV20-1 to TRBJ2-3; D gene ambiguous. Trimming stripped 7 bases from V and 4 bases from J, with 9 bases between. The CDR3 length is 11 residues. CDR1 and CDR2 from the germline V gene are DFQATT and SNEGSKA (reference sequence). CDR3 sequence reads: CSGGVADTQYF. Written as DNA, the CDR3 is TGCAGTGGTGGGGTCGCAGATACGCAGTATTTT.

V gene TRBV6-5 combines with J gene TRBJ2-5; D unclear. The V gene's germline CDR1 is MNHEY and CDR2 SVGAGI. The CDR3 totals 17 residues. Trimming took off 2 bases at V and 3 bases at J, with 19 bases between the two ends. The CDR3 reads CASSYGLRAALEETQYF. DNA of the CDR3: TGTGCCAGCAGTTACGGCCTCCGGGCAGCCCTAGAAGAGACCCAGTACTTC.